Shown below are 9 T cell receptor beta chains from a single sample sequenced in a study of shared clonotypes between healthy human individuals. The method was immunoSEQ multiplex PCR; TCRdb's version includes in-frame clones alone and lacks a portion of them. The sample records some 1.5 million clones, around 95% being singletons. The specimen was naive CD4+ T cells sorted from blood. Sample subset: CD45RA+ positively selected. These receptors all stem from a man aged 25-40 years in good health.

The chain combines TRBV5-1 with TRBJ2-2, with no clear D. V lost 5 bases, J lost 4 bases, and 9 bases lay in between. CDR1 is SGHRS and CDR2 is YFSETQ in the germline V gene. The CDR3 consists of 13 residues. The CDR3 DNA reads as TGCGCCAGCAGTCCCGTGAGCACCGGGGAGCTGTTTTTT. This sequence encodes CASSPVSTGELFF.

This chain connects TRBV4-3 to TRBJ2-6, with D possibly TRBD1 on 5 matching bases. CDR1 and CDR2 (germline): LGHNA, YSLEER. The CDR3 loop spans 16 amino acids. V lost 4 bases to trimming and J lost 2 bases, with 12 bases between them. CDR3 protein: CASSLIRVAGANVLTF. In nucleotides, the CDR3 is TGCGCCAGCAGCCTCATCAGGGTTGCTGGGGCCAACGTCCTGACTTTC.

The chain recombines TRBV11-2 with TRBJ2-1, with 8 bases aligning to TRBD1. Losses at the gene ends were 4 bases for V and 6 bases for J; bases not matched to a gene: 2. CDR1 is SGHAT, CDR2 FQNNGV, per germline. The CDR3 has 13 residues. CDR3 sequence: CASSSGQGNEQFF. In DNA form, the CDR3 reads TGTGCCAGCAGCTCCGGACAGGGCAATGAGCAGTTCTTC.

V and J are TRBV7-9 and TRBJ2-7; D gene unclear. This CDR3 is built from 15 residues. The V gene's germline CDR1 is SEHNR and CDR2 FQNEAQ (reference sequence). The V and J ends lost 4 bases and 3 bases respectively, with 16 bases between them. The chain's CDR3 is CASSSQTGRVYEQYF. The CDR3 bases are TGTGCCAGCAGCTCCCAGACGGGCAGAGTCTACGAGCAGTACTTC.

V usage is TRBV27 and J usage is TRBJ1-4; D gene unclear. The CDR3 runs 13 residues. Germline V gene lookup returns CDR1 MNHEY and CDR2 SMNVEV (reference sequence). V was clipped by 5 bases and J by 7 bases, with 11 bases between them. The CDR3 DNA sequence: TGTGCCAGCAGTCCTGAATGGCGTGAAAAACTGTTTTTT. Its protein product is CASSPEWREKLFF.

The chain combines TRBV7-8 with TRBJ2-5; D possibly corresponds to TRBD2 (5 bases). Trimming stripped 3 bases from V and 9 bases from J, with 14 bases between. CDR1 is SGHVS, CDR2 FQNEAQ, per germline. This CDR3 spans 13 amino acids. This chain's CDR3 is CASSFRYYGAQYF. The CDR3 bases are TGTGCCAGCAGCTTTAGGTACTACGGGGCCCAGTACTTC.

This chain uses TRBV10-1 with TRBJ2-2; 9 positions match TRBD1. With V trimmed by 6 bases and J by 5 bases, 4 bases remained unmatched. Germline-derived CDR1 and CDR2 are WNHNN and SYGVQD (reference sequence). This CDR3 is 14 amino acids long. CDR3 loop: CASSTGTGTGELFF. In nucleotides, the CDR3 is TGCGCCAGCAGCACCGGGACAGGGACCGGGGAGCTGTTTTTT.

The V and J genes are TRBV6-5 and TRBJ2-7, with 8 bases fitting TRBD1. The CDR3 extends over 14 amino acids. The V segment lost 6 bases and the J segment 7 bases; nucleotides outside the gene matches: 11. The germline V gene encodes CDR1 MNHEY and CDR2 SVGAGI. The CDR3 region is CASRHWTGNREQYF. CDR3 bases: TGTGCCAGCAGACATTGGACAGGGAATCGAGAGCAGTACTTC.

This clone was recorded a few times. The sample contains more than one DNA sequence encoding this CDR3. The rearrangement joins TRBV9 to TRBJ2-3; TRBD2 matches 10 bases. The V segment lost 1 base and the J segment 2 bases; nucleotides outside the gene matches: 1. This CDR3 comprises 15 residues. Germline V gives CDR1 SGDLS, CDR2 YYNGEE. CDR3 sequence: CASSVTSGTTDTQYF. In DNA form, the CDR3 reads TGTGCCAGCAGCGTAACTAGCGGGACCACAGATACGCAGTATTTT.